The entry below gives a single T cell receptor beta chain sequence along with its context. From the RT-PCR reads, TCRdb called clonotypes with MiXCR, one entry per CDR3 protein. This sample has approximately 500,000 distinct CDR3 sequences, with approximately 20% found just once. This sample is drawn from a study of response to subunit inactivated influenza vaccine. V was trimmed by 5 bases and J by 4 bases, leaving 22 bases between them. CDR3 length: 17 residues. Germline values: CDR1 SGHTA, CDR2 FQGNSA. This sample was also put to use in a study of T cells expressing NK-cell markers. Turning to that study: The cDNA for TCR beta came from 5'RACE template switching with UMIs. Repertoire data for TCR beta were derived from sorted T cells (CD3+CD56+NKG2C+, CD3+CD56+NKG2C- and CD3+CD56-NKG2C+).

This TCR was sampled from a man over 45 who received an inactivated influenza vaccine. The starting material was CD4+ T cells sorted from PBMCs, obtained roughly 13 days after vaccination. The chain uses TRBV7-2 and TRBJ2-3, with D tentatively TRBD1 or TRBD2 (5 bases each). The DNA of the CDR3 is TGTGCCAGCAGCCCCTTCTCCGGGACCTGGGGCGCAGATACGCAGTATTTT. Its protein product is CASSPFSGTWGADTQYF.